These 3 T cell receptor beta chains share one sample of origin, sequenced in a study of cytomegalovirus exposure and HLA in healthy donors. Primers for the PCR totalled 60 Vbeta and 13 Jbeta. Generated by immunoSEQ multiplex PCR, the TCRdb table keeps only in-frame clones and is missing some. The repertoire holds fewer than 200,000 clones, 76% seen once, with less than 0.9% in the top ten. The material sequenced was PBMCs. The receptor source for this set is a female donor in good health and CMV-seronegative.

This chain links TRBV4-1 with TRBJ2-1, with D perhaps matching TRBD2 (6 bases). V was pared by 1 base and J by 6 bases, with 19 bases between. This CDR3 is built from 17 residues. The germline V gene has CDR1 MGHRA and CDR2 YSYEKL. This CDR3 reads CASSQAEGLSGRNEQFF. The CDR3 DNA reads TGCGCCAGCAGCCAAGCGGAGGGCCTCAGCGGGCGCAATGAGCAGTTCTTC.

This clone was counted between two and nine times. The V gene is TRBV5-6, the J gene TRBJ2-1, with D perhaps TRBD2 (6 bases). The CDR3 is made up of 15 amino acids. Germline lookup yields CDR1 SGHDT and CDR2 YYEEEE. Trimming shortened V by 2 bases and J by 3 bases, and 12 bases separated the two germline ends. CDR3 sequence reads: CASSLLAGIYNEQFF. The CDR3 nucleotides are TGTGCCAGCAGCTTACTGGCGGGAATCTACAATGAGCAGTTCTTC.

This clone was detected once. The chain has TRBV4-2 and TRBJ1-1; D is perhaps TRBD1 (5 bases). Germline CDR1 LGHNA, CDR2 YNFKEQ. The CDR3 length is 14 residues. V lost 3 bases and J lost 6, with 14 bases in between. The CDR3 sequence is CASSQGGGNAEAFF. Here the CDR3 DNA reads TGTGCCAGCAGCCAGGGGGGGGGAAACGCTGAAGCTTTCTTT.